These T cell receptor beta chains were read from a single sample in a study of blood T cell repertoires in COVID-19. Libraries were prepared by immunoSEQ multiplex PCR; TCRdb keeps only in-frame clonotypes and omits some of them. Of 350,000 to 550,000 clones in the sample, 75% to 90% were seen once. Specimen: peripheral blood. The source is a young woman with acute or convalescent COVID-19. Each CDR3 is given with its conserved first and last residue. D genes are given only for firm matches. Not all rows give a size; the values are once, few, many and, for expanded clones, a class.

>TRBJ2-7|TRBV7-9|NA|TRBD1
CASSRTGGGYEQYF
TGTGCCAGCAGCCGGACAGGGGGCGGATACGAGCAGTACTTC
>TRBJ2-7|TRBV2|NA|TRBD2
CASSPSGGLYEQYF
TGTGCCAGCAGTCCTAGCGGGGGGCTCTACGAGCAGTACTTC
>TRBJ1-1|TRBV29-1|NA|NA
CSVEPGNTEAFF
TGCAGCGTTGAACCAGGTAACACTGAAGCTTTCTTT
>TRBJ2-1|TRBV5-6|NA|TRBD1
CASSGGQGFDNEQFF
TGTGCCAGCAGCGGGGGACAGGGTTTCGATAATGAGCAGTTCTTC
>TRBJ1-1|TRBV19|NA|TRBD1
CASRDRGKSDTEAFF
TGTGCCAGTAGAGACAGGGGAAAGAGCGACACTGAAGCTTTCTTT
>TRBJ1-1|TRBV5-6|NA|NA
CASSLESGQTEAFF
TGTGCCAGCAGCTTGGAGAGTGGACAGACCGAAGCTTTCTTT
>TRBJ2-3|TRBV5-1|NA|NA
CASRDGWQGSTDTQYF
TGCGCCAGCAGGGATGGGTGGCAGGGAAGTACAGATACGCAGTATTTT
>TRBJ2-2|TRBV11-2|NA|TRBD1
CASSYGQGGELFF
TGTGCCAGCAGCTACGGACAGGGAGGGGAGCTGTTTTTT
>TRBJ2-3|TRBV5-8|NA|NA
CASSIYGVGTDTQYF
TGTGCCAGCAGTATATACGGAGTCGGCACAGATACGCAGTATTTT
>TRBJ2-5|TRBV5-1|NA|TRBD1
CASSEGTGDSQYF
TGCGCCAGCAGCGAGGGGACAGGGGATTCCCAGTACTTC
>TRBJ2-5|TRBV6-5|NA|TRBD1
CASSSDRGRKTQYF
TGTGCCAGCAGTTCGGACAGGGGGCGAAAGACCCAGTACTTC
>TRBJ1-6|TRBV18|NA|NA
CASSSVSEALHF
TGTGCCAGCTCGTCAGTATCAGAGGCCCTCCACTTT
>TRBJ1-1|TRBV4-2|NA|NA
CASSQEWAMNTEAFF
TGTGCCAGCAGCCAAGAGTGGGCAATGAACACTGAAGCTTTCTTT
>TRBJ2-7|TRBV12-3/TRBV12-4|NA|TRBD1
CASGDSYYEQYF
TGTGCCAGCGGGGACAGCTACTACGAGCAGTACTTC
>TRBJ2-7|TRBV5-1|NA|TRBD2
CASSQKTGLEDEQYF
TGCGCCAGCAGCCAAAAAACGGGACTAGAAGACGAGCAGTACTTC
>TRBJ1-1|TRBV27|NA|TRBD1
CASSTGQGYTEAFF
TGTGCCAGCAGTACGGGACAGGGGTACACTGAAGCTTTCTTT
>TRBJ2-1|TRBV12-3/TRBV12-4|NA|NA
CASSLAGSNEQFF
TGTGCCAGCAGTTTAGCAGGGAGCAATGAGCAGTTCTTC
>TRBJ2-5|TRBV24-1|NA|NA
CATSDLQEETQYF
TGTGCCACCAGTGATTTGCAGGAAGAGACCCAGTACTTC
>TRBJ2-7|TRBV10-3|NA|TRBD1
CAISGQGQLPYEQYF
TGTGCCATCAGTGGACAGGGCCAGCTCCCCTACGAGCAGTACTTC
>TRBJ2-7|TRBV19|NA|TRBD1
CASSNFPGQGGFYEQYF
TGTGCCAGTAGCAACTTCCCTGGACAGGGGGGTTTCTACGAGCAGTACTTC
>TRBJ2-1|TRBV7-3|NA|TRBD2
CASSFTSGGAGEQFF
TGTGCCAGCAGCTTCACGAGCGGGGGGGCCGGTGAGCAGTTCTTC
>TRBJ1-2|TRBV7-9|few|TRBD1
CASSSGPGTEHFLNYGYTF
TGTGCCAGCAGCTCAGGTCCCGGGACAGAACACTTTTTAAACTATGGCTACACCTTC
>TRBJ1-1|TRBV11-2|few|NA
CASSTNTGTEAFF
TGTGCCAGCAGCACCAATACAGGGACTGAAGCTTTCTTT
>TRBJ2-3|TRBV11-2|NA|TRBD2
CASTTTEEGLGTQYF
TGTGCCAGCACAACTACAGAAGAGGGACTAGGTACGCAGTATTTT
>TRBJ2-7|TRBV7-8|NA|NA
CASSLGGHTDYEQYF
TGTGCCAGCAGCTTAGGGGGCCATACAGACTACGAGCAGTACTTC
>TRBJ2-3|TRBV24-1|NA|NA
CATGEPDQGSGYTQYF
TGTGCCACCGGCGAGCCAGACCAGGGATCCGGGTATACGCAGTATTTT
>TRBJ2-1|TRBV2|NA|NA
CASSFGYLRSYNEQFF
TGTGCCAGCAGTTTCGGGTACCTACGCTCCTACAATGAGCAGTTCTTC
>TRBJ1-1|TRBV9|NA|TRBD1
CVWGARGPNTEAFF
TGTGTCTGGGGGGCCAGGGGGCCGAACACTGAAGCTTTCTTT
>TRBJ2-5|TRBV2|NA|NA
CASSERRQQETQYF
TGTGCCAGCAGTGAGCGCAGACAACAAGAGACCCAGTACTTC
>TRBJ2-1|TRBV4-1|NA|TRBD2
CASSQGLAGNGEQFF
TGCGCCAGCAGCCAAGGTCTAGCGGGGAATGGTGAGCAGTTCTTC
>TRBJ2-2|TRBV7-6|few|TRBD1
CASSLPRGTGSITGELFF
TGTGCCAGCAGCCTCCCGAGGGGGACAGGGTCGATCACCGGGGAGCTGTTTTTT
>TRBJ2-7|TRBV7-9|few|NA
CASSSFTQRGEQYF
TGTGCCAGCAGCTCTTTTACACAAAGGGGGGAGCAGTACTTC
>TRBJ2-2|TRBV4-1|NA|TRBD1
CASSQADRTNTGELFF
TGCGCCAGCAGCCAAGCGGACAGGACGAACACCGGGGAGCTGTTTTTT
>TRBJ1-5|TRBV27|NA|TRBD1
CASRLKWGQGASWNQPQHF
TGTGCCAGCAGGCTCAAATGGGGACAGGGGGCAAGTTGGAATCAGCCCCAGCATTTT
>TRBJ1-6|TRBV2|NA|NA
CASSSTDYNSPLHF
TGTGCCAGCAGCTCCACAGATTATAATTCACCCCTCCACTTT
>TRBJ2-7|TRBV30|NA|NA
CAWSKSGTNGAYEQYF
TGTGCCTGGAGTAAATCCGGGACAAATGGCGCCTACGAGCAGTACTTC
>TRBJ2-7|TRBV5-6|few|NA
CASSFSGGYEQYF
TGTGCCAGCAGCTTTTCAGGAGGCTACGAGCAGTACTTC
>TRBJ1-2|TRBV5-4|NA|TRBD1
CASSLAPHFTGDYGYTF
TGTGCCAGCAGCTTGGCGCCCCACTTCACAGGGGACTATGGCTACACCTTC
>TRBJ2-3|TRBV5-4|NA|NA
CASSGGGGRGDTQYF
TGTGCCAGCAGCGGGGGCGGGGGCCGTGGGGATACGCAGTATTTT
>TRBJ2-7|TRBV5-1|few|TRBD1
CASSLGQGSYEQYF
TGCGCCAGCAGCTTGGGACAGGGATCCTACGAGCAGTACTTC
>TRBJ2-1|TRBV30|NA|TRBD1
CAWSVAPTGVNEQFF
TGTGCCTGGAGTGTAGCCCCGACAGGGGTCAATGAGCAGTTCTTC